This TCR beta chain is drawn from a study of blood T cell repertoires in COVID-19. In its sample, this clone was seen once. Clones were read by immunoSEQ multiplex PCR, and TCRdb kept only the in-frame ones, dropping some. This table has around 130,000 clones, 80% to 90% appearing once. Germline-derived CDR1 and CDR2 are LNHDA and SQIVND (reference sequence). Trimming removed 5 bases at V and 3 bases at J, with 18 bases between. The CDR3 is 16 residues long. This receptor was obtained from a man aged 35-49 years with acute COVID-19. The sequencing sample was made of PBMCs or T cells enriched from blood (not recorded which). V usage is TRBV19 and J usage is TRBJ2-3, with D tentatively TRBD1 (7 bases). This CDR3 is CASSVSGGLGTDTQYF. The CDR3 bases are TGTGCCAGTAGTGTTTCAGGGGGGTTGGGAACAGATACGCAGTATTTT.